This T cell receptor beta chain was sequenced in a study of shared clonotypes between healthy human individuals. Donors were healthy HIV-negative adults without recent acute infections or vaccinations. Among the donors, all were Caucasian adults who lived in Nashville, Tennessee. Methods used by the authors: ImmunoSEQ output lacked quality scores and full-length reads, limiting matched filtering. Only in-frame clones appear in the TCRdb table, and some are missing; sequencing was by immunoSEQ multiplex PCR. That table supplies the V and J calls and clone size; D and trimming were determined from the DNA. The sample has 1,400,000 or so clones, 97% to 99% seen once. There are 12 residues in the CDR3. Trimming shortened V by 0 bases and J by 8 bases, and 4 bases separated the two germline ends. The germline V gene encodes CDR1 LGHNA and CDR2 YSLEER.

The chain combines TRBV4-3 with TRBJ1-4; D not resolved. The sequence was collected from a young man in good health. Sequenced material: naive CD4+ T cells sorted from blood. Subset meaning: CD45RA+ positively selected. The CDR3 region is CASSQDGEKLFF. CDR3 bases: TGCGCCAGCAGCCAAGACGGGGAAAAACTGTTTTTT.